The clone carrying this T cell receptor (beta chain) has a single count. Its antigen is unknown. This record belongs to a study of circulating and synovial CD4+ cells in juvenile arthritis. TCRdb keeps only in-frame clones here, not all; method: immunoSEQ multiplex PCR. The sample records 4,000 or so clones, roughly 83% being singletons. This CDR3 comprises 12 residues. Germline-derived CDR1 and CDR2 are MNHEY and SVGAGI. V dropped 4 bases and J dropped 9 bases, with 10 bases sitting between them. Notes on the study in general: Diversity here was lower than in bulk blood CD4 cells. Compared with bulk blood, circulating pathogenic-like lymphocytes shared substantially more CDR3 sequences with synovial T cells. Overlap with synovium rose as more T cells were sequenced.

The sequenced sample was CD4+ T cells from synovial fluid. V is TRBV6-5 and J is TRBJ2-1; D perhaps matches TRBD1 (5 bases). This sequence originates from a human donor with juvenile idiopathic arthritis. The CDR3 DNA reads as TGTGCCAGCAGTTCCAATAGGGGTGAGCAGTTCTTC. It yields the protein CASSSNRGEQFF.